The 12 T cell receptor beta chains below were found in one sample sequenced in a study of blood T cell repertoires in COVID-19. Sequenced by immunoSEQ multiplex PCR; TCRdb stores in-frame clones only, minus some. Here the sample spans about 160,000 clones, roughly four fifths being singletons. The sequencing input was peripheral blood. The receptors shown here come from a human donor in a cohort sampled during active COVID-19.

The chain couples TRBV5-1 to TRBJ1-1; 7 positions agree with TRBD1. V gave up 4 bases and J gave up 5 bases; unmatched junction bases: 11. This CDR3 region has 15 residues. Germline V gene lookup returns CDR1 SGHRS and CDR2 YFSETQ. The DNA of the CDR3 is TGCGCCAGCAGCGCCGAGACAGGGTTAGGGACTGAAGCTTTCTTT. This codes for CASSAETGLGTEAFF.

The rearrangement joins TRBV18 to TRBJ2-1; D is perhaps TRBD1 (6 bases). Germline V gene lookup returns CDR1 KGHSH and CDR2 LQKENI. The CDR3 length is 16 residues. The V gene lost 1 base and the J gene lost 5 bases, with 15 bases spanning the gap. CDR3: CASSPRLQGFNNEQFF. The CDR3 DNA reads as TGTGCCAGCTCACCACGACTACAGGGATTCAACAATGAGCAGTTCTTC. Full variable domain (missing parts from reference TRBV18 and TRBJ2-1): NAGVMQNPRHLVRRRGQEARLRCSPMKGHSHVYWYRQLPEEGLKFMVYLQKENIIDESGMPKERFSAEFPKEGPSILRIQQVVRGDSAAYFCASSPRLQGFNNEQFFGPGTRLTVL.

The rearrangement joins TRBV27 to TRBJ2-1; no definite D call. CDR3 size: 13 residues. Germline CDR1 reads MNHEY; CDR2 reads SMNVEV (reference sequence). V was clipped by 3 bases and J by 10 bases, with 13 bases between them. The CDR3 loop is CASSLGIAREQFF. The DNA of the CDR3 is TGTGCCAGCAGTTTGGGTATCGCCAGGGAGCAGTTCTTC.

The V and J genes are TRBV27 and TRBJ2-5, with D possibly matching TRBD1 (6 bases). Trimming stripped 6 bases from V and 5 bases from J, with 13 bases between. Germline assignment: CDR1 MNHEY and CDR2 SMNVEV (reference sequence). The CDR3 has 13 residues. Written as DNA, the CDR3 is TGTGCCAGCAGGGCAGGGGAAGAGGAGACCCAGTACTTC. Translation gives CASRAGEEETQYF.

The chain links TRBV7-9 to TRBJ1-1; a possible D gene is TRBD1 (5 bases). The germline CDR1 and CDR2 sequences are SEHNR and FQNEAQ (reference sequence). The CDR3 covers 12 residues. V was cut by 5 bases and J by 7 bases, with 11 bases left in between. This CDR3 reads CASSRQGNEAFF. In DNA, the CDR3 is TGTGCCAGCAGCCGTCAGGGTAATGAAGCTTTCTTT.

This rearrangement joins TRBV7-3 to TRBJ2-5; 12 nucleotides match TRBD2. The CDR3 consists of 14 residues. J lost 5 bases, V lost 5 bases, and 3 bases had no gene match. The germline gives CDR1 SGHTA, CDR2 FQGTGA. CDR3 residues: CASSLAGGRETQYF. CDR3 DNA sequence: TGTGCCAGCAGCCTAGCGGGAGGGCGGGAGACCCAGTACTTC.

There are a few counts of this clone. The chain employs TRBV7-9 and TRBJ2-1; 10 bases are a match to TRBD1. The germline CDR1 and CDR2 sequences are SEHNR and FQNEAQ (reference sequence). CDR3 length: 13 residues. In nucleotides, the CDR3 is TGTGCTATCGGGACAGGGGCCTACAATGAGCAGTTCTTC. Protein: CAIGTGAYNEQFF.

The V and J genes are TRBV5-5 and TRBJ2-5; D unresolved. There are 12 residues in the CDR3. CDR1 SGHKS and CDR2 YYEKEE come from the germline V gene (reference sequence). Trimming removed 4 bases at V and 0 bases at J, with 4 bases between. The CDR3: CASSPYQETQYF. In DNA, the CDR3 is TGTGCCAGCAGCCCTTACCAAGAGACCCAGTACTTC.

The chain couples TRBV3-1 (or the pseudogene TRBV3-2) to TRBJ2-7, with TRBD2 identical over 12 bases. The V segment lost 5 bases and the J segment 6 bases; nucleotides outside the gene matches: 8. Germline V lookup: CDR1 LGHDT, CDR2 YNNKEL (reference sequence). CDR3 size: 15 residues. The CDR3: CASSILAGGLGEQYF. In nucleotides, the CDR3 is TGTGCCAGCAGCATCCTAGCGGGAGGGTTGGGCGAGCAGTACTTC.

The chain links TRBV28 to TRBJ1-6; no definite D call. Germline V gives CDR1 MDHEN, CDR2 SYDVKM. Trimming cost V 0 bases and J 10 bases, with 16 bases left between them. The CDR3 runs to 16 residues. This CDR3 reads CASSLWIPGGESPLHF. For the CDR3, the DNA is TGTGCCAGCAGTTTATGGATCCCCGGAGGAGAATCACCCCTCCACTTT.

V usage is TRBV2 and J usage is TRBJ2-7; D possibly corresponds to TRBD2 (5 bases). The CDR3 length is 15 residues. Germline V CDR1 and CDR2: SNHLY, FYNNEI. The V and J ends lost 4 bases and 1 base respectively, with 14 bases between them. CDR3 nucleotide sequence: TGTGCCAGCAGTGCTCAGGACTTTCGTTCCTACGAGCAGTACTTC. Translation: CASSAQDFRSYEQYF.

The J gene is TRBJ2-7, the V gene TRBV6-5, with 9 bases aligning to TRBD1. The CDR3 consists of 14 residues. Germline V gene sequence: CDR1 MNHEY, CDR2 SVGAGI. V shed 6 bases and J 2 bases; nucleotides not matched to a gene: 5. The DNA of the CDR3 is TGTGCCAGCAGAACAGGGGGCGGACCCTACGAGCAGTACTTC. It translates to CASRTGGGPYEQYF.